Each of the 17 T cell receptor beta chains below was sequenced from the same sample in a study of CD8 T cells in ankylosing spondylitis. One entry per CDR3 protein, called by TCRdb with MiXCR from the 5' RACE reads. The table lists approximately 250,000 distinct CDR3 sequences, roughly a quarter of them singletons. The sample consisted of blood, either unsorted or a sorted T cell fraction (not recorded which). Every receptor here comes from a male donor with ankylosing spondylitis or in good health (not recorded which).

This clonotype was recorded many times. The chain combines TRBV28 with TRBJ2-7; 9 bases are a match to TRBD1. Germline V gives CDR1 MDHEN, CDR2 SYDVKM. The CDR3 spans 14 residues. The ends lost 9 bases at V and 8 bases at J; junction bases unmatched: 14. The CDR3 coding sequence is TGTGCCAGAAACAGGGGGCCTAAACTGCCGAAGCAGTACTTC. Residues: CARNRGPKLPKQYF.

V and J are TRBV6-5 and TRBJ2-7; D perhaps matches TRBD2 (7 bases). The length of the CDR3 is 16 residues. The germline gives CDR1 MNHEY, CDR2 SVGAGI. V shed 4 bases and J shed 6 bases, with 22 bases lying between them. The CDR3 DNA sequence: TGTGCCAGCAGTTCCTACCGGGGAGGGGACAAACGCGAGCAGTACTTC. It encodes CASSSYRGGDKREQYF.

This clonotype occurred a few times. This chain's CDR3 is CASSHGDRASYEQYF. Here the CDR3 DNA reads TGTGCCAGCAGTCATGGGGACAGGGCATCCTACGAGCAGTACTTC. J is TRBJ2-7 and V is TRBV12-3 or TRBV12-4; 9 bases map to TRBD1. Unmatched junction bases numbered 6, after V lost 5 bases and J lost 1 base. CDR3 size: 15 residues.

The table lists this clonotype with a few counts. The gene calls are TRBV12-3 or TRBV12-4 and TRBJ2-3; D is perhaps TRBD2 (5 bases). V dropped 6 bases and J dropped 0 bases, with 13 bases sitting between them. CDR3 length equals 15 residues. This CDR3 reads CASRPQTMSTDTQYF. CDR3 DNA: TGTGCCAGCAGACCTCAGACTATGAGCACAGATACGCAGTATTTT.

The chain employs TRBV6-5 and TRBJ2-5; D possibly corresponds to TRBD1 (5 bases). The V and J ends lost 0 bases and 4 bases respectively, with 12 bases between them. Germline CDR1 is MNHEY and CDR2 is SVGAGI. This CDR3 is built from 15 residues. The CDR3 protein is CASSYSSPGLETQYF. In DNA form, the CDR3 reads TGTGCCAGCAGTTACTCGAGTCCAGGGTTAGAGACCCAGTACTTC.

The V gene is TRBV12-3 or TRBV12-4, the J gene TRBJ1-1; D remains unclear. This CDR3 has 11 amino acids. Trimming stripped 6 bases from V and 7 bases from J, with 9 bases between. In nucleotides, the CDR3 is TGTGCCAGCAGCAGAAGGTTTGAAGCTTTCTTT. It is translated as CASSRRFEAFF.

The chain couples TRBV29-1 to TRBJ2-5, with D perhaps TRBD2 (5 bases). V dropped 8 bases and J dropped 6 bases, with 7 bases sitting between them. CDR1 and CDR2 (germline): SQVTM, ANQGSEA. The CDR3 extends over 9 amino acids. The CDR3 region is CSLGKTQYF. The CDR3 DNA is TGCAGCCTCGGGAAGACCCAGTACTTC.

This clonotype was recorded many times. The chain combines TRBV20-1 with TRBJ1-4, with D possibly matching TRBD1 (5 bases). The CDR3 covers 16 residues. The V gene's germline CDR1 is DFQATT and CDR2 SNEGSKA (reference sequence). V gave up 6 bases and J gave up 0 bases, with 17 bases separating them. The chain's CDR3 is CSAGMGGIATNEKLFF. CDR3 DNA sequence: TGCAGTGCCGGTATGGGGGGAATTGCAACTAATGAAAAACTGTTTTTT.

This clonotype has just a few counts. This chain joins TRBV5-6 and TRBJ1-1, with TRBD1 as a possible D gene (5 bases). In germline, CDR1 is SGHDT, CDR2 YYEEEE. The CDR3 is 16 residues long. The V gene lost 0 bases and the J gene lost 1 base, with 13 bases spanning the gap. CDR3 in amino acids: CASSLVEGRRNTEAFF. The CDR3, as DNA: TGTGCCAGCAGCTTGGTGGAGGGGCGCAGGAACACTGAAGCTTTCTTT.

This sequence joins TRBV6-5 and TRBJ1-6; D is unclear. Trimming removed 0 bases from V and 0 bases from J, with 9 bases in between. This CDR3 has 17 amino acids. The germline V gene has CDR1 MNHEY and CDR2 SVGAGI. The CDR3 sequence is CASSYSIQLSYNSPLHF. The CDR3 region has the DNA TGTGCCAGCAGTTACTCTATCCAGCTCTCCTATAATTCACCCCTCCACTTT.

This clonotype appeared a few times. The chain combines TRBV2 with TRBJ2-7; D is ambiguous. The V end lost 3 bases, the J end lost 3 bases, and 9 bases lay between the germline ends. The CDR3 is 13 residues long. From germline, CDR1 is SNHLY and CDR2 FYNNEI. The DNA for the CDR3 is TGTGCCAGCAGTGATAGCTACAACTACGAGCAGTACTTC. This codes for CASSDSYNYEQYF.

As regards this clonotype: Since a much larger clone is just one base distant, this may be a read error. The chain couples TRBV7-2 to TRBJ2-1; D call uncertain. Deletions cut 1 base from V and 8 bases from J, with 9 bases between. CDR3 length: 13 residues. From germline, CDR1 is SGHTA and CDR2 FQGNSA. In nucleotides, the CDR3 is TGTGCCAGCAGCTTAGATCAAATGTATGAGCAGTTCTTC. Its protein is CASSLDQMYEQFF.

The J gene is TRBJ2-3, the V gene TRBV5-1; D ambiguous. CDR3 length equals 17 residues. Trimming shortened V by 0 bases and J by 3 bases, and 17 bases separated the two germline ends. The germline V gene has CDR1 SGHRS and CDR2 YFSETQ. The CDR3 loop is CASSLVGLVQGTDTQYF. The DNA for the CDR3 is TGCGCCAGCAGCTTGGTAGGGCTAGTTCAAGGGACAGATACGCAGTATTTT.

This clonotype has a count of ten or more. This chain connects TRBV12-3 or TRBV12-4 to TRBJ2-5; no definite D call. This CDR3 spans 12 amino acids. Trimming took off 8 bases at V and 5 bases at J, with 12 bases between the two ends. The CDR3 DNA follows: TGTGCCAGCGCCGCGTCTCTGGAGACCCAGTACTTC. Protein sequence: CASAASLETQYF.

This clonotype was counted many times. This sequence joins TRBV12-3 or TRBV12-4 and TRBJ2-3; possibly TRBD1 or TRBD2 for D (5 bases each). Trimming stripped 6 bases from V and 3 bases from J, with 16 bases between. The CDR3 covers 15 residues. The CDR3 coding sequence is TGTGCCAGCAGACTGGGACCCGAGGGGACAGATACGCAGTATTTT. It codes for CASRLGPEGTDTQYF.

This clonotype was found many times. The chain combines TRBV5-1 with TRBJ1-1; TRBD1 is a possible D gene (6 bases). The CDR3 covers 16 residues. Per the germline V gene, CDR1 is SGHRS and CDR2 is YFSETQ. V dropped 4 bases and J dropped 1 base, with 17 bases sitting between them. The CDR3 is CASSRQGTKGNTEAFF. As DNA, the CDR3 is TGCGCCAGCAGCCGGCAGGGGACGAAGGGGAACACTGAAGCTTTCTTT.

This clonotype appeared many times. V usage is TRBV12-3 or TRBV12-4 and J usage is TRBJ2-1; D ambiguous. CDR3 length equals 13 residues. Trimming removed 4 bases from V and 5 bases from J, with 9 bases in between. CDR3: CASSYGPNNEQFF. In DNA form, the CDR3 reads TGTGCCAGCAGTTACGGGCCCAACAATGAGCAGTTCTTC.